This T cell receptor (beta chain) came from a study of blood T cell repertoires in COVID-19. At the level of the study: Donors in the United States, Italy and Spain gave samples during acute or convalescent COVID-19.

V lost 3 bases and J lost 0; bases outside the gene matches: 4. Germline V lookup: CDR1 SGHAT, CDR2 FQNNGV. This CDR3 is built from 15 residues. Clones were sequenced by immunoSEQ multiplex PCR, and TCRdb holds only the in-frame ones, with some missing. The sample has 250,000 to 350,000 clones, around 85% seen once. Participants were aged roughly 18 to 95 years, lived in 20 to 30 US areas, and enrolled virtually. This TCR was recovered from a woman in her forties or fifties who had recovered from COVID-19. Specimen: PBMCs or T cells enriched from blood (not recorded which). This chain joins TRBV11-2 and TRBJ2-5; 7 bases match TRBD2. As DNA, the CDR3 is TGTGCCAGCAGCTTTCGGGGGGTCAACCAAGAGACCCAGTACTTC. Translating gives CASSFRGVNQETQYF.